The T cell receptor (beta chain) under discussion was sequenced for a study of cytomegalovirus exposure and HLA in healthy donors. Profiling relied on immunoSEQ multiplex PCR, and the TCRdb table lists in-frame clones only, not all of them. The sample consists of approximately 170,000 clones, about 89% of them appearing once. CDR3 length equals 14 residues. Per the germline V gene, CDR1 is MDHEN and CDR2 is SYDVKM. Germline trimming cut 5 bases from V and 5 bases from J; bases unmatched to any gene: 3. The sample taken for sequencing was PBMCs. The chain joins TRBV28 to TRBJ2-5; TRBD1 aligns across 12 bases. This TCR came from a woman between 18 and 29 years old in good health and CMV-seropositive. The CDR3 DNA reads TGTGCCAGCAGTGGGGACAGGGGGCGGGAGACCCAGTACTTC. Translation: CASSGDRGRETQYF.